Included here is one T cell receptor (beta chain) sequence, with context. The data originate from a study of control samples from healthy donors and cancer patients. Germline V CDR1 and CDR2: SNHLY, FYNNEI. CDR3 length: 15 amino acids. The V and J ends lost 5 bases and 0 bases respectively, with 10 bases between them. Libraries were prepared by immunoSEQ multiplex PCR; TCRdb keeps only in-frame clonotypes and omits some of them. Here the sample spans about 130,000 clones, just under 95% being singletons. Sequencing input: PBMCs. The rearrangement joins TRBV2 to TRBJ1-4; no reliable D call. The TCR sequence derives from a man between 60 and 75 years old with colorectal cancer. The CDR3 DNA reads as TGTGCCAGCAGTCGGTCCGGGTCAACTAATGAAAAACTGTTTTTT. Its protein is CASSRSGSTNEKLFF.